The clone carrying this TCR beta chain was detected ten times or more. Its antigen is as yet unknown. This sample stems from a study of tumor-infiltrating lymphocytes in primary liver carcinoma. Overall study context: Men and women, 30 to 69 years of age, made up the patients. Study-wide results and limits: Tumor top-250-clone fractions significantly exceeded those of blood (p = 0.039). Compared with tumor region pairs, tumor-adjacent and tumor-blood pairs overlapped less.

Per the germline V gene, CDR1 is SGHDT and CDR2 is YYEEEE. V was clipped by 4 bases and J by 3 bases; unmatched bases: 16. This CDR3 is built from 17 residues. A constant-region primer served to make TCR beta cDNA from about 0.5 ug total RNA. Generation of the TCR beta libraries relied on three nested multiplex PCR rounds using slightly modified ARM-PCR. Investigators reported that the first two PCR rounds, at roughly 10 cycles each, used TRBV1-TRBV30 forward primers with a C-beta reverse primer. A single record per CDR3 protein comes from TCRdb applying MiXCR to the multiplex PCR reads. The data show approximately 330,000 distinct CDR3 sequences, less than 70% seen once. Germline DNA was also extracted, with blood RNA taken from unsorted whole blood. Before any surgery took place, about 3.8 milliliters of peripheral blood were collected.

The chain uses TRBV5-6 and TRBJ2-7; 7 positions match TRBD2. This clonotype was obtained from a man aged 35 to 55 with primary liver carcinoma and hepatitis B virus infection. The sequenced sample consisted of peripheral blood. CDR3 nucleotides: TGTGCCAGCAGCCCTGATCCGAGGGACGGGAGGTTCTACGAGCAGTACTTC. Translating gives CASSPDPRDGRFYEQYF.